This T cell receptor beta chain emerged from a study of T cell repertoires in cytomegalovirus infection. Study-level background: From public TCR beta signatures came an indication of both CMV infection and matching HLA type. Study-wide findings and caveats: Adding up the frequency of public TCR beta families identified people who carried CMV plus the relevant HLA. Clonotypes of TCR beta that were HLA-C-restricted and CMV-specific dominated the ex vivo response.

TCRdb passed the reads through MiXCR, listing each CDR3 protein once. The profile covers about 130,000 distinct CDR3 sequences, with approximately 9.2% appearing a single time and over 9.5% taken by the ten largest. In this sample, this clonotype turned up a few times. The antigen remains unidentified. This CDR3 spans 12 amino acids. CDR1 is MNHNY and CDR2 is SVGAGI in the germline V gene (reference sequence). V gave up 8 bases and J gave up 6 bases, with 12 bases separating them. The rearrangement uses TRBV6-6 and TRBJ2-3; possible D gene TRBD1, 5 bases. This sequence was found in a human donor in good health (CMV status not recorded). Some clones in this sample may be carry-over from other donors' samples. Sequencing was done on a sample of PBMCs. The chain's CDR3 is CASGAAVDTQYF. Written as DNA, the CDR3 is TGTGCCAGCGGGGCGGCAGTTGATACGCAGTATTTT.